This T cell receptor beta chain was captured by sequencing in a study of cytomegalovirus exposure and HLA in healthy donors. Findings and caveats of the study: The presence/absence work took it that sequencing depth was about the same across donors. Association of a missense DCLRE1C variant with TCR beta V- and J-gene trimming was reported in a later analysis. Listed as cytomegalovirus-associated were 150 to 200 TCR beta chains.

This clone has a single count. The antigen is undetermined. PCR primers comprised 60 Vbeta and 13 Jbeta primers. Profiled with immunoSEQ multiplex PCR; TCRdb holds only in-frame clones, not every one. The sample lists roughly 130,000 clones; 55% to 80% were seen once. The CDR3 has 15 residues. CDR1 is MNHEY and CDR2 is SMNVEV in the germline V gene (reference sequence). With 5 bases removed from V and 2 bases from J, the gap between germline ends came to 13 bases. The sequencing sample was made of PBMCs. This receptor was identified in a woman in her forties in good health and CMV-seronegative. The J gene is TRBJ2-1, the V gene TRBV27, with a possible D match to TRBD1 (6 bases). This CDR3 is CASSSAGVAYNEQFF. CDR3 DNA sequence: TGTGCCAGCAGTAGCGCAGGGGTAGCCTACAATGAGCAGTTCTTC.